Sequencing of this T cell receptor beta chain was carried out in a study of blood T cell repertoires in COVID-19. TCRdb's table, derived via immunoSEQ multiplex PCR, lists solely in-frame clones and lacks some. The sample consists of around 250,000 clones, around 83% of them appearing once. Trimming shortened V by 3 bases and J by 5 bases, and 11 bases separated the two germline ends. This CDR3 has 13 residues. Germline assignment: CDR1 SGDLS and CDR2 YYNGEE. The chain recombines TRBV9 with TRBJ2-5, with a possible D match to TRBD2 (6 bases). This TCR was recovered from a man aged 25-45 years who had recovered from COVID-19. The sample was peripheral blood. The CDR3 spells CASSGGVLETQYF. In DNA, the CDR3 is TGTGCCAGCAGCGGCGGGGTTTTGGAGACCCAGTACTTC.